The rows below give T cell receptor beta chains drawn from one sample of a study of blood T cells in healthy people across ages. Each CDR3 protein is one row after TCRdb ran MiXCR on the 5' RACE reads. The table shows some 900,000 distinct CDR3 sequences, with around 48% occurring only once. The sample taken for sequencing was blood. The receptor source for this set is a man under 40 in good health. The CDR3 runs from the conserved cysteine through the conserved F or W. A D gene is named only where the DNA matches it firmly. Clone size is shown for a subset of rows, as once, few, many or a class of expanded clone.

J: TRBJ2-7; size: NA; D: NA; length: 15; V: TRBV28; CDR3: CASSLAQKRGYEQYF; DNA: TGTGCCAGCAGTTTAGCTCAAAAGAGAGGCTACGAGCAGTACTTC
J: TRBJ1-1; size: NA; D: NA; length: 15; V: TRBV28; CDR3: CASSPPVASNTEAFF; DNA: TGTGCCAGCAGTCCCCCTGTCGCCTCAAACACTGAAGCTTTCTTT
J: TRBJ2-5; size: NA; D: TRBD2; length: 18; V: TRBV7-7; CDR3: CASSLALGLAVSQETQYF; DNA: TGTGCTAGCAGCTTAGCGTTGGGGCTAGCGGTATCCCAAGAGACCCAGTACTTC
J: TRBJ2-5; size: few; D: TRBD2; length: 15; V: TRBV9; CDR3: CASSVWGGNQETQYF; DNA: TGTGCCAGCAGCGTTTGGGGGGGAAACCAAGAGACCCAGTACTTC
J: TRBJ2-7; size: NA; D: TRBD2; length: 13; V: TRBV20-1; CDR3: CSAERGGLYEQYF; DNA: TGCAGTGCTGAGCGGGGGGGGCTCTACGAGCAGTACTTC
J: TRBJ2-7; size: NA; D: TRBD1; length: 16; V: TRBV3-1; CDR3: CASSQGPRTGSYEQYF; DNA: TGTGCCAGCAGCCAAGGGCCCCGGACAGGGTCCTACGAGCAGTACTTC
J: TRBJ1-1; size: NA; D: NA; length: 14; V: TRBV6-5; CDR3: CASSYQADVEPAFF; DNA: TGTGCCAGCAGTTACCAAGCGGACGTAGAACCCGCTTTCTTT
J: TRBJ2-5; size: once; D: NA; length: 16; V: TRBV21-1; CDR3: CARTLGLTSGDETQYF; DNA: TGTGCCAGAACTTTAGGCCTGACTAGCGGGGACGAGACCCAGTACTTC
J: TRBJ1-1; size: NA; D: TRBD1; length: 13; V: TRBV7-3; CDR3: CASSKGAGQTAFF; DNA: TGTGCCAGCAGCAAGGGGGCCGGACAGACGGCTTTCTTT
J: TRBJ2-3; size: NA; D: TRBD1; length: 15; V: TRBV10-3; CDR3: CAISVDRGDTDTQYF; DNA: TGTGCCATCAGTGTCGACAGGGGGGACACAGATACGCAGTATTTT
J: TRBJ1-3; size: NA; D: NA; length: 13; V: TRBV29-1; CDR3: CSVEGGAGNTIYF; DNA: TGCAGCGTTGAAGGGGGTGCTGGAAACACCATATATTTT
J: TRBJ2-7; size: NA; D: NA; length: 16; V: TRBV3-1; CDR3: CASSLRLRTLGSDQYF; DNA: TGTGCCAGCAGCCTTCGGCTTCGGACTCTAGGGAGTGACCAGTACTTC
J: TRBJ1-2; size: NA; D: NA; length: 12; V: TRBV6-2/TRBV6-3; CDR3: CASSSGRGSYTF; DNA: TGTGCCAGCAGTTCAGGACGGGGCAGCTACACCTTC
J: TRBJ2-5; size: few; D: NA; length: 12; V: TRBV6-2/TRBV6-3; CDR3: CASTGGAETQYF; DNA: TGTGCCAGCACAGGCGGGGCAGAGACCCAGTACTTC
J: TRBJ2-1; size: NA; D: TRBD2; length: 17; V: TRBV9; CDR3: CASSVAFPLAGSHEQFF; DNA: TGTGCCAGCAGCGTAGCCTTCCCACTAGCGGGGAGTCATGAGCAGTTCTTC
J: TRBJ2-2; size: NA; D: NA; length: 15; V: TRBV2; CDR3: CASSEQETNTGELFF; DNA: TGTGCCAGCAGTGAACAAGAGACGAACACCGGGGAGCTGTTTTTT
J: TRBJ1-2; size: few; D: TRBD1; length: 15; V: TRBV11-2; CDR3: CASSPRPGQIIGYTF; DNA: TGTGCCAGCAGCCCGCGGCCGGGACAGATCATCGGCTACACCTTC
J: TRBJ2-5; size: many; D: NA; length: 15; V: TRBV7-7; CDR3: CASSSGRTVQETQYF; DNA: TGTGCTAGCAGCTCCGGCCGGACAGTCCAAGAGACCCAGTACTTC
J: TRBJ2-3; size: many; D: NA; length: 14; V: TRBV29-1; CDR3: CSVDRPQGTDTQYF; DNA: TGCAGCGTTGACCGTCCTCAAGGCACAGATACGCAGTATTTT
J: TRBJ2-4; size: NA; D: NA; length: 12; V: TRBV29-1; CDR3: CSVAQTKNIQYF; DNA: TGCAGCGTCGCACAGACCAAAAACATTCAGTACTTC
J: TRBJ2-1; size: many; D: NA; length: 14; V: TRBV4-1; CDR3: CASSQDQGGFEQFF; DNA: TGCGCCAGCAGCCAAGATCAAGGAGGATTTGAGCAGTTCTTC
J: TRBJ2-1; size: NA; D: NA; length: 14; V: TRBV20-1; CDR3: CSASRVGANNEQFF; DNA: TGCAGTGCTAGTAGGGTAGGGGCAAACAATGAGCAGTTCTTC
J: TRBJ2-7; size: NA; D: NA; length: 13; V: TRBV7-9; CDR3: CASSVRGGNEQYF; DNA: TGTGCCAGCAGCGTCAGGGGTGGGAACGAGCAGTACTTC
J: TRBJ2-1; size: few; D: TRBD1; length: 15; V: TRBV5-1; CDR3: CASSLSGGAIDEQFF; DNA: TGCGCCAGCAGCTTGTCAGGGGGCGCAATCGATGAGCAGTTCTTC
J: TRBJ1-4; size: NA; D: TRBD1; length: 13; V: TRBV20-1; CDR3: CSAYRGPHEKLFF; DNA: TGCAGTGCTTACAGGGGGCCTCATGAAAAACTGTTTTTT
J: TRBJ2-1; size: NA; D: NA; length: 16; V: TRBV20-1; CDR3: CSASPLGGDWYNEQFF; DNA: TGCAGTGCTAGCCCCCTCGGAGGAGATTGGTACAATGAGCAGTTCTTC
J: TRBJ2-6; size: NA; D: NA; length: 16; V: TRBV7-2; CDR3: CASSLAWGSGANVLTF; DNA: TGTGCCAGCAGCTTAGCATGGGGTTCTGGGGCCAACGTCCTGACTTTC
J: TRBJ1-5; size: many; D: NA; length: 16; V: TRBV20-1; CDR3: CSARVRGFGENQPQHF; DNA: TGCAGTGCTAGAGTCAGGGGTTTCGGCGAAAATCAGCCCCAGCATTTT
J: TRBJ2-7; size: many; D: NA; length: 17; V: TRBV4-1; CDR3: CASSQGPPGPVLREQYF; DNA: TGCGCCAGCAGCCAAGGGCCCCCGGGACCGGTACTTCGGGAGCAGTACTTC
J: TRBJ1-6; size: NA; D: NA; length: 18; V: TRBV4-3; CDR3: CASSQERRGSSYNSPLHF; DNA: TGCGCCAGCAGCCAAGAGAGGAGGGGGAGCTCCTATAATTCACCCCTCCACTTT
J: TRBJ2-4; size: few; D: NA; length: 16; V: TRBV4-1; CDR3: CASSQVRAQGKNIQYF; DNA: TGCGCCAGCAGCCAAGTTCGGGCCCAGGGCAAAAACATTCAGTACTTC
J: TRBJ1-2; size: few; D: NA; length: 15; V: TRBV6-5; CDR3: CASSYSSGGSYGYTF; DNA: TGTGCCAGCAGTTACTCTTCCGGGGGATCTTATGGCTACACCTTC
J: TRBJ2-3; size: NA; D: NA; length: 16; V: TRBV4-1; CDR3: CASSQDEAGRVNTQYF; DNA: TGCGCCAGCAGCCAAGACGAGGCGGGCAGGGTGAATACGCAGTATTTT
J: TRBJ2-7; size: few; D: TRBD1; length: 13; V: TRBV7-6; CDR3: CASSSRTGREQYF; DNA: TGTGCCAGCAGCTCGCGGACAGGAAGGGAGCAGTACTTC
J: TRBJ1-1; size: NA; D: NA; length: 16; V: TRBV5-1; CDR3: CASSFWIGEVNTEAFF; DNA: TGCGCCAGCAGCTTTTGGATAGGGGAGGTGAACACTGAAGCTTTCTTT
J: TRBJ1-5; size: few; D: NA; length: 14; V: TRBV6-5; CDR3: CASSYARGGQPQHF; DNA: TGTGCCAGCAGTTATGCCAGGGGCGGTCAGCCCCAGCATTTT
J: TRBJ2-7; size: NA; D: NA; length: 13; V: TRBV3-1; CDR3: CASSFQGGGEQYF; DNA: TGTGCCAGCAGTTTTCAGGGGGGCGGCGAGCAGTACTTC
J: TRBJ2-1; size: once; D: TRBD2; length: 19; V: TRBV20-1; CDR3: CSANPTGTSGPSPYNGQFF; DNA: TGCAGTGCTAACCCCACCGGGACTAGCGGACCCTCCCCCTACAATGGGCAGTTCTTC
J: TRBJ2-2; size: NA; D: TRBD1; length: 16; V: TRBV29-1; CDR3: CSVEGKNRGESGELFF; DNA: TGCAGCGTTGAAGGAAAAAACAGGGGCGAATCCGGGGAGCTGTTTTTT
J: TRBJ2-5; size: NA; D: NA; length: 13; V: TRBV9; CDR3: CASSDRVAETQYF; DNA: TGTGCCAGCAGCGACAGGGTGGCAGAGACCCAGTACTTC
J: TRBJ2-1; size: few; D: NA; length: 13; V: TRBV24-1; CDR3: CATSDFSYGEQFF; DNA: TGTGCCACCAGTGATTTTTCCTATGGTGAGCAGTTCTTC
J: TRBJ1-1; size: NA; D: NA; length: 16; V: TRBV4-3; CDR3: CASSQAPTLMNTEAFF; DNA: TGCGCCAGCAGCCAAGCCCCGACACTGATGAACACTGAAGCTTTCTTT
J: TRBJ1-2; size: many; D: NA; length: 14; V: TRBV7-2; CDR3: CASTGTTANYGYTF; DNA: TGTGCCAGCACCGGGACGACAGCTAACTATGGCTACACCTTC
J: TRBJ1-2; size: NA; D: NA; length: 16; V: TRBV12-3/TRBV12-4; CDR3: CASRPDSGQPNYGCTF; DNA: TGTGCCAGCAGGCCCGACAGTGGCCAACCCAACTATGGCTGCACCTTC
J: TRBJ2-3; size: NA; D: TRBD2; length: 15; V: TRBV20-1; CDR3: CSAGSGTASTDTQYF; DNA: TGCAGTGCTGGTAGCGGGACCGCTAGCACAGATACGCAGTATTTT
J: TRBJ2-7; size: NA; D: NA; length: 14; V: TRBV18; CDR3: CASSLIRGDYEQYF; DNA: TGTGCCAGCTCACTAATCAGGGGTGACTACGAGCAGTACTTC
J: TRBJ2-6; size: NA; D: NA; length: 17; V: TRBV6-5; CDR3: CASSYSPARSGANVLTF; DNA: TGTGCCAGCAGTTACTCCCCCGCCCGGTCTGGGGCCAACGTCCTGACTTTC